This T cell receptor (beta chain) stems from a study of human T cells and chemical hapten exposure. This clonotype was counted a few times. What it recognizes is unknown. Indicated time point: patch test 1, 2 weeks after DPC sensitization. As to treatment: therapeutic diphenylcyclopropenone sensitization with weekly scalp DPC. The study, taken as a whole, reports: Significantly more large CDR3 similarity clusters arose among expanded TCRs than among controls.

The CDR3 consists of 15 residues. CDR1 and CDR2 from the germline V gene are MDHEN and SYDVKM. V trimming: 5 bases; J trimming: 7 bases; junction bases outside the gene matches: 11. In TCRdb, the RACE reads were re-called with MiXCR into one record per CDR3 protein. In the table there are approximately 79,000 distinct CDR3 sequences, 10% to 13% of which are singletons. The chain has TRBV28 and TRBJ2-7; 10 bases align to TRBD1. The clonotype comes from a woman in her fifties or sixties with alopecia areata. Some clones in this sample may be carry-over from other donors' samples. Sequenced material: whole blood, taken in connection with sensitization to the hapten diphenylcyclopropenone (DPC). CDR3 region: CASSLPSGTGEEQYF. For the CDR3, the DNA is TGTGCCAGCAGTCTTCCCTCCGGGACAGGGGAGGAGCAGTACTTC.